This TCR beta chain comes out of a study of cytomegalovirus exposure and HLA in healthy donors. Study at large: The early release's HLA-typed donors yielded approximately 85 million unique TCRs. Clustering assigned 81% of the approximately 400 genotyped donors to the Caucasian-associated ancestry cluster.

The donors comprised healthy bone marrow donors. The study ran its PCR with 60 Vbeta and 13 Jbeta primers. Only in-frame clones appear in the TCRdb table, and some are missing; sequencing was by immunoSEQ multiplex PCR. The table lists 100,000 to 150,000 clones, 70% to 85% of them singletons. This clone was recorded a few times. This CDR3 contains 15 residues. Unmatched junction bases numbered 13, after V lost 0 bases and J lost 13 bases. Germline loops: CDR1 SGDLS, CDR2 YYNGEE. This chain uses TRBV9 with TRBJ2-1; 7 bases are a match to TRBD2. The sequence was collected from a woman aged 60-70 years in good health and CMV-seropositive. Sequencing was done on a sample of PBMCs. CDR3 nucleotides: TGTGCCAGCAGCGTAGGACTAGCATCGGCCGAGACTCAGTTCTTC. It codes for CASSVGLASAETQFF.